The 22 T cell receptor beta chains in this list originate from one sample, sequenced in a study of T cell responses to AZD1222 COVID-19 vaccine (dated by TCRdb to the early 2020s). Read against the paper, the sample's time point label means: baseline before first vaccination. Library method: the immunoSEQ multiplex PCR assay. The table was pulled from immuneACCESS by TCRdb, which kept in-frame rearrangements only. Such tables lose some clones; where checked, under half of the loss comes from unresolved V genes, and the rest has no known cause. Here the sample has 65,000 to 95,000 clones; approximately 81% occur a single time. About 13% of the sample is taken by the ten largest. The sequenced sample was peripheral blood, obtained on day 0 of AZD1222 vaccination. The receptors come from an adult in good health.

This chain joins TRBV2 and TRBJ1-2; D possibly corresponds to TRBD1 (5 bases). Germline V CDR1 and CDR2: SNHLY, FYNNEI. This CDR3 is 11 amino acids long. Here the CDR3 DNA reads TGTGCGGGATGGGGGGACTATGGCTACACCTTC. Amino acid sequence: CAGWGDYGYTF.

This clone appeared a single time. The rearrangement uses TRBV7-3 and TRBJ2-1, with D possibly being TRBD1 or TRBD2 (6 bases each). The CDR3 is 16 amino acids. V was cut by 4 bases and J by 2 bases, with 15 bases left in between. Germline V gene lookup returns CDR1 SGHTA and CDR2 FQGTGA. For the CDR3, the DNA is TGTGCCAGCAGCTCTAACATGAGGGGGGCCTACAATGAGCAGTTCTTC. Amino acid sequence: CASSSNMRGAYNEQFF.

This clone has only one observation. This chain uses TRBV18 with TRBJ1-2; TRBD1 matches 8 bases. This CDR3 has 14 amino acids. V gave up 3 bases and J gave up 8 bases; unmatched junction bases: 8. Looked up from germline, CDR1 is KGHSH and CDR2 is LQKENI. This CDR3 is CASSPWDRPGGYTF. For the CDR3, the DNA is TGTGCCAGCTCACCCTGGGACAGGCCCGGAGGCTACACCTTC.

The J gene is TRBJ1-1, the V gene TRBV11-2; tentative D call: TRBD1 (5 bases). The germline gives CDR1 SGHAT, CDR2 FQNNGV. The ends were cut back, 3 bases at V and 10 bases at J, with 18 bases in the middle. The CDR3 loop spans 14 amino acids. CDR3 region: CASSFRDRKSAAFF. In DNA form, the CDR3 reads TGTGCCAGCAGCTTCCGGGACCGAAAAAGTGCAGCTTTCTTT.

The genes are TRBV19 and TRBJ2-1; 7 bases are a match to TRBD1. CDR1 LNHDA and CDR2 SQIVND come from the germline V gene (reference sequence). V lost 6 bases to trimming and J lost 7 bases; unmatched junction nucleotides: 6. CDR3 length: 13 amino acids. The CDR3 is CASREGARNEQFF. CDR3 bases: TGTGCCAGTAGAGAGGGGGCGCGAAATGAGCAGTTCTTC.

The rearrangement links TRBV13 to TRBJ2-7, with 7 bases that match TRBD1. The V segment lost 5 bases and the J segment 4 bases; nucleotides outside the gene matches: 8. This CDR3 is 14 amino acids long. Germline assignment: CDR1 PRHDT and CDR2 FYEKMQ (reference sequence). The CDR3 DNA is TGTGCCAGCAGCGAGGGGGACAGAGTGTACGAGCAGTACTTC. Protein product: CASSEGDRVYEQYF.

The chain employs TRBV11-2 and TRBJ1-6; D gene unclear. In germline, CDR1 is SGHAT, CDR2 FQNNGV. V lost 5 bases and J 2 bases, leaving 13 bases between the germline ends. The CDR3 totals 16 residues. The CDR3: CASSRSLTAYNSPLHF. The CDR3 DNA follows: TGTGCCAGCAGCCGGTCATTAACCGCCTATAATTCACCCCTCCACTTT.

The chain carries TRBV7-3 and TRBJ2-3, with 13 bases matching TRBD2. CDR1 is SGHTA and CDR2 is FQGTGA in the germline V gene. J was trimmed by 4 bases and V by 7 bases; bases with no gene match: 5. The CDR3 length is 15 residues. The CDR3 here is CASTRLAGGADTQYF. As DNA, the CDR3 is TGTGCCAGCACCAGACTAGCGGGGGGCGCAGATACGCAGTATTTT.

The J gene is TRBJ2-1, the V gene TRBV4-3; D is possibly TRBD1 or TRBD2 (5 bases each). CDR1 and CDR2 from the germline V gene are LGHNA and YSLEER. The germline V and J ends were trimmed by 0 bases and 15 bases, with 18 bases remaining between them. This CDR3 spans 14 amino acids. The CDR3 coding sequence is TGCGCCAGCAGCCAAGATAGGAGAGCTGGGGGTTGGTTCTTC. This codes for CASSQDRRAGGWFF.

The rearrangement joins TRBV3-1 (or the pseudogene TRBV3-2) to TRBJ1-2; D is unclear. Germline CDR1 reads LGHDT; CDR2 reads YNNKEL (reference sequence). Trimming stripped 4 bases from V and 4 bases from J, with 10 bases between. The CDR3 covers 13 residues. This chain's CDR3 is CASSPPGRYGYTF. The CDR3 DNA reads TGTGCCAGCAGCCCGCCCGGTCGCTATGGCTACACCTTC.

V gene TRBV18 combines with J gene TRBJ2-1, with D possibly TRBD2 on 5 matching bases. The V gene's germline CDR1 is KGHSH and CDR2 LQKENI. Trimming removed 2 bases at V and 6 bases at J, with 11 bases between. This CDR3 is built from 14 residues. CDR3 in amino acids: CASSPRTPPNEQFF. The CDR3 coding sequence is TGTGCCAGCTCACCAAGGACTCCCCCCAATGAGCAGTTCTTC.

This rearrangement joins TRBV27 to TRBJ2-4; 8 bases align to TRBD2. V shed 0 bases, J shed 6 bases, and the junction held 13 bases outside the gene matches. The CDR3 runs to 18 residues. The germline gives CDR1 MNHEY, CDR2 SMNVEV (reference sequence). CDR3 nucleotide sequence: TGTGCCAGCAGTTTATCCCGGACATTCGGGAGGGAGGTAAACATTCAGTACTTC. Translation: CASSLSRTFGREVNIQYF.

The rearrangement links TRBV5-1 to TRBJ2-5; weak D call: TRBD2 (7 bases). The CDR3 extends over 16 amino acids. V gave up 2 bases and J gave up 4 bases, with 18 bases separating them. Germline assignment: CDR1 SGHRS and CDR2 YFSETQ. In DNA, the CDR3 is TGCGCCAGCAGCTTCAGCACGGGGGGCCAGGGAGAGACCCAGTACTTC. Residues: CASSFSTGGQGETQYF.

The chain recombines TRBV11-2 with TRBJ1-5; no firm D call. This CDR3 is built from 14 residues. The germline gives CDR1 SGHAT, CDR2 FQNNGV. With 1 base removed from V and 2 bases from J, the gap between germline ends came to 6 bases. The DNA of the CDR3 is TGTGCCAGCAGCTTAGGGGGTGGCAATCAGCCCCAGCATTTT. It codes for CASSLGGGNQPQHF.

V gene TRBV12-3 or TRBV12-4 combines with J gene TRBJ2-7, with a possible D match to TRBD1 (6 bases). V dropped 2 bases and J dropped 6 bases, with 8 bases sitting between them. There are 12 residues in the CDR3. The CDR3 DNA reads TGTGCCAGCAGTTTACAGGGGTCCGAGCAGTACTTC. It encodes CASSLQGSEQYF.

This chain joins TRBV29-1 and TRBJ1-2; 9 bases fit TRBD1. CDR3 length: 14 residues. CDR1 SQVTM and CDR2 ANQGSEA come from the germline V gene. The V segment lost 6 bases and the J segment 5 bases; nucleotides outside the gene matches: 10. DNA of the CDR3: TGCAGCGTCCAGATGTCCGACAGGGGGTATGGCTACACCTTC. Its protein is CSVQMSDRGYGYTF. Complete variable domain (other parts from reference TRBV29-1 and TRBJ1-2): SAVISQKPSRDICQRGTSLTIQCQVDSQVTMMFWYRQQPGQSLTLIATANQGSEATYESGFVIDKFPISRPNLTFSTLTVSNMSPEDSSIYLCSVQMSDRGYGYTFGSGTRLTVV.

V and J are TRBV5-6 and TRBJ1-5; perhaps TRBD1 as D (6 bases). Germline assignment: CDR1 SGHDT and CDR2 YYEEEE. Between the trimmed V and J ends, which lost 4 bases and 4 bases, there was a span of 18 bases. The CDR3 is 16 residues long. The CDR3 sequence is CASSLGQNPANQPQHF. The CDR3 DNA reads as TGTGCCAGCAGCCTCGGACAGAATCCAGCAAATCAGCCCCAGCATTTT.

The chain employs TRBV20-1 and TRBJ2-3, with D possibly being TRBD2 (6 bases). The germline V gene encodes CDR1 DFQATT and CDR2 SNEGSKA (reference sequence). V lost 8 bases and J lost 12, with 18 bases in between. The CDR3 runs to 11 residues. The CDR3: CSPHRGTSQYF. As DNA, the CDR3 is TGCAGTCCCCACCGCGGGACTTCTCAGTATTTT.

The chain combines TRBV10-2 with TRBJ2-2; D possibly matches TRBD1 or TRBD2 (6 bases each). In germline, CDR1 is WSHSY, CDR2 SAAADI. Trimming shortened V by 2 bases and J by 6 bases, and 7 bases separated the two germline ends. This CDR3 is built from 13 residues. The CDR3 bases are TGCGCCAGCAGTGAGGGGGGGCCCGGGGAGCTGTTTTTT. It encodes CASSEGGPGELFF.

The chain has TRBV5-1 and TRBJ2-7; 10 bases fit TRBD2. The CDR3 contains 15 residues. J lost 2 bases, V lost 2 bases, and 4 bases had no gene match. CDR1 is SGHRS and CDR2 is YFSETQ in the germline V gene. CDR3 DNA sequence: TGCGCCAGCAGCTTAGCGGGGGGGCCCGCCTACGAGCAGTACTTC. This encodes CASSLAGGPAYEQYF.

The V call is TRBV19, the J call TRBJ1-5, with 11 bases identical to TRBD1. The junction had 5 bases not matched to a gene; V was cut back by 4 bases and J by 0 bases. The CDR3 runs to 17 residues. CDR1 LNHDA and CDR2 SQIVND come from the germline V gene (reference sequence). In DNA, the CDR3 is TGTGCCAGTAGTACTGGGACAGGGGGGTATAGCAATCAGCCCCAGCATTTT. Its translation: CASSTGTGGYSNQPQHF.

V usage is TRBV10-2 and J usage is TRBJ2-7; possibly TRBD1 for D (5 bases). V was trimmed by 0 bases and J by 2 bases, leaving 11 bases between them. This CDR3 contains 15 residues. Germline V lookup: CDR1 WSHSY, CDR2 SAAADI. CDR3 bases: TGCGCCAGCAGTGAGTCGGCAGGGCTAGCCTACGAGCAGTACTTC. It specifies CASSESAGLAYEQYF.